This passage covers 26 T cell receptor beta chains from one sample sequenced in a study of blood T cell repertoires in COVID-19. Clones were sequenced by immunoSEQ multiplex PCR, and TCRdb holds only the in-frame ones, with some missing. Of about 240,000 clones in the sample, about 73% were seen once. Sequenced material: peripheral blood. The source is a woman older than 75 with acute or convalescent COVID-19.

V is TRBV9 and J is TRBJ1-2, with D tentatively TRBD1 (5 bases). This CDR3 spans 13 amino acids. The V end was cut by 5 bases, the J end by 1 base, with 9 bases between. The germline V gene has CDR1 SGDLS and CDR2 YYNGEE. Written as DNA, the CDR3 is TGTGCCAGCAGAAGAGACAGTAACTATGGCTACACCTTC. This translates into CASRRDSNYGYTF.

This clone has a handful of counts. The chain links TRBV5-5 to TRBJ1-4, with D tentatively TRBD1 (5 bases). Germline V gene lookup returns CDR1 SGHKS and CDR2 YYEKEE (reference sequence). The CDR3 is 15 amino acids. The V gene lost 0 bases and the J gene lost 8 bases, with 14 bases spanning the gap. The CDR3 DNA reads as TGTGCCAGCAGCTTGGTGAAGGCAGGGAGGGAAAAACTGTTTTTT. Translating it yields CASSLVKAGREKLFF.

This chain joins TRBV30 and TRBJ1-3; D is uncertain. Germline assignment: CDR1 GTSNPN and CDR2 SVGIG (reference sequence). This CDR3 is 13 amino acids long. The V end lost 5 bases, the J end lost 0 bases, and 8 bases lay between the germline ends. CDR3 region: CAWAEDSGNTIYF. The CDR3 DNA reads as TGTGCCTGGGCTGAGGACTCTGGAAACACCATATATTTT.

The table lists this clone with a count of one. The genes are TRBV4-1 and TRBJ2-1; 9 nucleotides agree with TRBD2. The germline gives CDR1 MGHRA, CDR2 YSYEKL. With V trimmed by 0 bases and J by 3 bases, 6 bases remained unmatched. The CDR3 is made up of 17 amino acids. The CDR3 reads CASSQDRRTSDYNEQFF. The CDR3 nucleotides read TGCGCCAGCAGCCAAGACAGGAGGACTAGCGACTACAATGAGCAGTTCTTC.

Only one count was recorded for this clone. The CDR3 coding sequence is TGCGCCAGCAACCGACAGGGAGCACCTTCACCCCTCCACTTT. It yields the protein CASNRQGAPSPLHF. V and J are TRBV10-2 and TRBJ1-6, with TRBD1 identical over 7 bases. V shed 7 bases and J 9 bases; nucleotides not matched to a gene: 9. In germline, CDR1 is WSHSY, CDR2 SAAADI. The CDR3 covers 14 residues.

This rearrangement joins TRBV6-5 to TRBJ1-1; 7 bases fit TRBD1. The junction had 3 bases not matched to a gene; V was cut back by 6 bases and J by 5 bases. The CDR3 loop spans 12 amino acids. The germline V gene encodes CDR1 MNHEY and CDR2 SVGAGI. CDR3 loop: CASRVQGTEAFF. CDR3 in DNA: TGTGCCAGCAGGGTACAGGGGACTGAAGCTTTCTTT.

CDR3 coding DNA: TGTGCCAGCAGTGAATTGGGACAGGTTTATGGCTACACCTTC. It yields the protein CASSELGQVYGYTF. The chain links TRBV6-1 to TRBJ1-2; 8 bases are shared with TRBD1. Germline V gives CDR1 MNHNS, CDR2 SASEGT. Trimming removed 2 bases from V and 5 bases from J; junction bases left unmatched: 4. CDR3 length: 14 residues.

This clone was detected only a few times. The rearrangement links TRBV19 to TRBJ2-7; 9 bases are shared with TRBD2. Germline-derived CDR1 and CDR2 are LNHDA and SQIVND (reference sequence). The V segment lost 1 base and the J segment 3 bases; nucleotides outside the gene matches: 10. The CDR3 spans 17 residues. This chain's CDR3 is CASSIVSSGSLGYEQYF. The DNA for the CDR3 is TGTGCCAGTAGTATAGTGAGTAGCGGGAGTCTCGGCTACGAGCAGTACTTC.

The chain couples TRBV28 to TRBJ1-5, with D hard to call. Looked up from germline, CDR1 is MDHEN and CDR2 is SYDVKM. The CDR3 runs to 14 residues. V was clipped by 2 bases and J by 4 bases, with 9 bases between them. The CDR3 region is CASSLVTVNQPQHF. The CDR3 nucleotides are TGTGCCAGCAGTTTAGTCACAGTAAATCAGCCCCAGCATTTT.

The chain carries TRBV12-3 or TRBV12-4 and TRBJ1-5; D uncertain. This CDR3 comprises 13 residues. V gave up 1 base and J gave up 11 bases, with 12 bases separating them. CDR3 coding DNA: TGTGCCAGCAGTTTAGGACGACCCGGGGCCCAGCATTTT. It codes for CASSLGRPGAQHF.

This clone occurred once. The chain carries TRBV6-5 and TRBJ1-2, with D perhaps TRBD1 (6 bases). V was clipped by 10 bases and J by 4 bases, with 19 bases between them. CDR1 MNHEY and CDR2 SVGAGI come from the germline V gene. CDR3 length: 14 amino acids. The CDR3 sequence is CATRIPGQPYGYTF. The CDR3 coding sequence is TGTGCCACTCGAATCCCCGGACAGCCCTATGGCTACACCTTC.

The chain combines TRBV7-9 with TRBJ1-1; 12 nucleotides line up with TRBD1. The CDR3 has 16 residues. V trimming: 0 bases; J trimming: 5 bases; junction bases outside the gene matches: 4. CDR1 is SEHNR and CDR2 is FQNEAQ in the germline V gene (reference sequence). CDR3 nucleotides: TGTGCCAGCAGCTTAGCCGGGACAGGGGGCCGGACTGAAGCTTTCTTT. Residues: CASSLAGTGGRTEAFF.

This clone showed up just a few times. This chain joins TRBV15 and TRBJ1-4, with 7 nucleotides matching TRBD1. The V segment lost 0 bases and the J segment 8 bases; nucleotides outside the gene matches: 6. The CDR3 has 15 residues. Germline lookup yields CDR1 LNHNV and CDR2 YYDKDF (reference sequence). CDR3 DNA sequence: TGTGCCACCAGCAGAGATTTGACAGGGAGGGAAAAACTGTTTTTT. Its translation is CATSRDLTGREKLFF.

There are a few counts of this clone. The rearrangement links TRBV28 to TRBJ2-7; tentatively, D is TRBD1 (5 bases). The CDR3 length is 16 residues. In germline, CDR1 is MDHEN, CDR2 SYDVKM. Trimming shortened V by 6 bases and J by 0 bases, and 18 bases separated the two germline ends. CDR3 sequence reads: CASSRVGQISSYEQYF. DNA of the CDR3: TGTGCCAGCAGCCGGGTGGGGCAGATAAGCTCCTACGAGCAGTACTTC. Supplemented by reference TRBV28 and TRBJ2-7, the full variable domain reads DVKVTQSSRYLVKRTGEKVFLECVQDMDHENMFWYRQDPGLGLRLIYFSYDVKMKEKGDIPEGYSVSREKKERFSLILESASTNQTSMYLCASSRVGQISSYEQYFGPGTRLTVT.

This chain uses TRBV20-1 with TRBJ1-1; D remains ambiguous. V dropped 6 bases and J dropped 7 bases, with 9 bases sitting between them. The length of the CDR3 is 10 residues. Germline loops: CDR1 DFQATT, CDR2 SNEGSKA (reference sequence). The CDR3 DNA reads TGCAGTGCCCACACGGGTGAAGCTTTCTTT. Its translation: CSAHTGEAFF.

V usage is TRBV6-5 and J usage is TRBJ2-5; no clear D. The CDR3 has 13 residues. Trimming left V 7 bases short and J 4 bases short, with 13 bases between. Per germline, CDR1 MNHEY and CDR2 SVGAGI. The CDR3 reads CASNNPERETQYF. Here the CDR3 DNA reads TGTGCCAGCAACAACCCGGAGAGAGAGACCCAGTACTTC.

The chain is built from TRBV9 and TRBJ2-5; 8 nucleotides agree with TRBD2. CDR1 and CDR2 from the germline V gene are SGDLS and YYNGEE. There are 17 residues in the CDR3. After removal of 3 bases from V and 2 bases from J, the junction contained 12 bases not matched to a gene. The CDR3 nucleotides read TGTGCCAGCAGCGCGGGGGGGGCGTCAGCCTCACAAGAGACCCAGTACTTC. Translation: CASSAGGASASQETQYF. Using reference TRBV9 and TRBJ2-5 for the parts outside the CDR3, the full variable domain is DSGVTQTPKHLITATGQRVTLRCSPRSGDLSVYWYQQSLDQGLQFLIQYYNGEERAKGNILERFSAQQFPDLHSELNLSSLELGDSALYFCASSAGGASASQETQYFGPGTRLLVL.

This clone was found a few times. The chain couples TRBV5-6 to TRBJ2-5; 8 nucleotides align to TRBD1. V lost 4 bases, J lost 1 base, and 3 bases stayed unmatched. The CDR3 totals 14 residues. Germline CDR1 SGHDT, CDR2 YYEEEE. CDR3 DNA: TGTGCCAGCAGCAAGGGACAGGTCCAAGAGACCCAGTACTTC. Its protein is CASSKGQVQETQYF.

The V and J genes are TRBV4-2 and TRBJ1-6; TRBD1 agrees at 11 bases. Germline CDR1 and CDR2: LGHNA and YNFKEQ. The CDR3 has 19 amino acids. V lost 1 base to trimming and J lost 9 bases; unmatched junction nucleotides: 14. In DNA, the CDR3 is TGTGCCAGCAGCCAAGGGTGGGGACAGGGGGGAATCTACAGTTCACCCCTCCACTTT. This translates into CASSQGWGQGGIYSSPLHF.

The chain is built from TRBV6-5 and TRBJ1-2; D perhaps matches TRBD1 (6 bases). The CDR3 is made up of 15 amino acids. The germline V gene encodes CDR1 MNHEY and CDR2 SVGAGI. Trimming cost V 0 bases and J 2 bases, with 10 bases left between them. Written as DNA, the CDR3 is TGTGCCAGCAGTTACTCGACGAGGGGGAACTATGGCTACACCTTC. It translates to CASSYSTRGNYGYTF.

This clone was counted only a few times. The CDR3 sequence: CASSQSNPGQGGDHTF. In DNA, the CDR3 is TGTGCCAGCAGCCAAAGTAATCCGGGACAGGGAGGAGATCACACCTTC. This chain connects TRBV3-1 (or the pseudogene TRBV3-2) to TRBJ1-2; 9 bases are shared with TRBD1. With V trimmed by 2 bases and J by 12 bases, 16 bases remained unmatched. This CDR3 has 16 residues. Germline V lookup: CDR1 LGHDT, CDR2 YNNKEL (reference sequence).

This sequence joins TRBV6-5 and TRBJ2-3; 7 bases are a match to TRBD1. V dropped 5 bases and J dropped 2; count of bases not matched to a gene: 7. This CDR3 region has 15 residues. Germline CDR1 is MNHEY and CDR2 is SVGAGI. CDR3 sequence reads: CASSQQGTNTDTQYF. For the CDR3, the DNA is TGTGCCAGCAGTCAACAGGGGACGAACACAGATACGCAGTATTTT.

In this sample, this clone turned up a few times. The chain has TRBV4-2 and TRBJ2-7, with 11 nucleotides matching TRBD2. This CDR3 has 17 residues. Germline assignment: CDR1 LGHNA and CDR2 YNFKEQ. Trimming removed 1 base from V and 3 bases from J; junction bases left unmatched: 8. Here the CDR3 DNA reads TGTGCCAGCAGCCAAGCCCTAGCGGGAGGCCGGAGCTACGAGCAGTACTTC. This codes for CASSQALAGGRSYEQYF.

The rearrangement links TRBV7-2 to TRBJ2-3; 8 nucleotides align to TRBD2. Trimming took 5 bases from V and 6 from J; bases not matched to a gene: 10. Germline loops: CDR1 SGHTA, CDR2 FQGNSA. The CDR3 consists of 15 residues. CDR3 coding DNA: TGTGCCAGCAGCCCAATGGGACTAGAAAGGGATACGCAGTATTTT. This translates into CASSPMGLERDTQYF. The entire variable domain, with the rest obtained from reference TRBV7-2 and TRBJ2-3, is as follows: GAGVSQSPSNKVTEKGKDVELRCDPISGHTALYWYRQSLGQGLEFLIYFQGNSAPDKSGLPSDRFSAERTGGSVSTLTIQRTQQEDSAVYLCASSPMGLERDTQYFGPGTRLTVL.

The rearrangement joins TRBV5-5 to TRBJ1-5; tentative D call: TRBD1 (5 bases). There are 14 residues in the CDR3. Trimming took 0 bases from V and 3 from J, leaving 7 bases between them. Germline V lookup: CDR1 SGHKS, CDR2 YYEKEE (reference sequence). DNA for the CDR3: TGTGCCAGCAGCTTGGGACAGACCAATCAGCCCCAGCATTTT. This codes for CASSLGQTNQPQHF.

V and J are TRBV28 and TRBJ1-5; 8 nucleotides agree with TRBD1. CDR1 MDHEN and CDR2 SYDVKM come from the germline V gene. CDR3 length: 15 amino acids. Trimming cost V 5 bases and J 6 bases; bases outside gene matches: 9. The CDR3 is CASSIPGTGPQPQHF. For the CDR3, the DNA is TGTGCCAGCAGTATCCCCGGGACAGGTCCTCAGCCCCAGCATTTT.